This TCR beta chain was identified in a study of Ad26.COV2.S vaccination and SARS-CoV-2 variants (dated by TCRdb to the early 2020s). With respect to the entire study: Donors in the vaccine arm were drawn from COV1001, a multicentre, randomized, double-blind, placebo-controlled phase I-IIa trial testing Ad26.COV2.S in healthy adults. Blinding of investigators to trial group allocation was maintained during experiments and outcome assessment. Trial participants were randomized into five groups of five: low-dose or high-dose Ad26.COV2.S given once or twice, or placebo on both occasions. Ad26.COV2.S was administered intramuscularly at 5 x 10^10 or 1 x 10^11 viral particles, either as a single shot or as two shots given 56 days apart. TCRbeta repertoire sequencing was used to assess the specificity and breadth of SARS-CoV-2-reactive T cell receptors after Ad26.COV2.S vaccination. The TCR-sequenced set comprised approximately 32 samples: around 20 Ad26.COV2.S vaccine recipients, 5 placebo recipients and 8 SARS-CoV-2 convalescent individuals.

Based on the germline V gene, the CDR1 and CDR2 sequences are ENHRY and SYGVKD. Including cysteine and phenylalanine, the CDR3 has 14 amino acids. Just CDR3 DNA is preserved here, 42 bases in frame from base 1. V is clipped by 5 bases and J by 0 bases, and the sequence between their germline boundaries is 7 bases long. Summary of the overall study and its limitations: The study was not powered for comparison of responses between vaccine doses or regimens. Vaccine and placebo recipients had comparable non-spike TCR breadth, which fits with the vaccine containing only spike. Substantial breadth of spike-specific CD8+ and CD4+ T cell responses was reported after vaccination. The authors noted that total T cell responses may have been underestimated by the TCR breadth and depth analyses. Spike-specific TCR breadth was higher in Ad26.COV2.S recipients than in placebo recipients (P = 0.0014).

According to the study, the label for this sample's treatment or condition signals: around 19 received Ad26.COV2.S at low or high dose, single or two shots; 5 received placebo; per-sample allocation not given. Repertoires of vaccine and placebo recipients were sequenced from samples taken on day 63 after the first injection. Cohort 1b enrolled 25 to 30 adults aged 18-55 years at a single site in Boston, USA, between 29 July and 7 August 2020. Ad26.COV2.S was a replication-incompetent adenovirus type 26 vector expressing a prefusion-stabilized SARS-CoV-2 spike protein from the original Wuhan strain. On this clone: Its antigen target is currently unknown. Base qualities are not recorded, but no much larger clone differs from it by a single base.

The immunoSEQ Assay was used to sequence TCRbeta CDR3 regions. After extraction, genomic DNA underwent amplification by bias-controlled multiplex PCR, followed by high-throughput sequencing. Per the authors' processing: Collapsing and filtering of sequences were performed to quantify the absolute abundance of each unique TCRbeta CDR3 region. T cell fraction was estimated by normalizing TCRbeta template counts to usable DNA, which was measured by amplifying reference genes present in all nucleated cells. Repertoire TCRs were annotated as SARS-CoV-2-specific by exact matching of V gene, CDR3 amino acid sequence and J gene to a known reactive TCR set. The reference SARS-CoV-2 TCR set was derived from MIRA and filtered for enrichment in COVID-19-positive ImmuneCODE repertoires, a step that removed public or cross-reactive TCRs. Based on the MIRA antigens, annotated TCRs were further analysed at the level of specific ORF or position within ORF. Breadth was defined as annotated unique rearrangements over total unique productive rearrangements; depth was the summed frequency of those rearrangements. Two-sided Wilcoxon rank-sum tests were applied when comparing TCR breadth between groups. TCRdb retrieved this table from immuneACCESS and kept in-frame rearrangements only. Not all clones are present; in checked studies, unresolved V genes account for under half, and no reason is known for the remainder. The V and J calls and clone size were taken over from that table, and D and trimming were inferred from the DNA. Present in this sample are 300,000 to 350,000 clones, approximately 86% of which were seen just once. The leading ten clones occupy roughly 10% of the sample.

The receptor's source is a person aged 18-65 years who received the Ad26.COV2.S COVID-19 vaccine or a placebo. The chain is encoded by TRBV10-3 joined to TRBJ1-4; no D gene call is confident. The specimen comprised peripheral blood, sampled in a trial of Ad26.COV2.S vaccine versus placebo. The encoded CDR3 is CAISNTATNEKLFF. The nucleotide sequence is TGTGCCATCAGTAACACTGCAACTAATGAAAAACTGTTTTTT.